Listed here are 5 T cell receptor beta chains from one sample, sequenced in a study of cytomegalovirus exposure and HLA in healthy donors. PCR was performed using 60 Vbeta and 13 Jbeta primers. Sequenced by immunoSEQ multiplex PCR; TCRdb stores in-frame clones only, minus some. The sample lists fewer than 200,000 clones, 80% to 85% occurring once. The sample consisted of PBMCs. The receptor set was obtained from a woman aged 25 to 45 in good health and CMV-seronegative.

The chain recombines TRBV19 with TRBJ1-5; 8 nucleotides align to TRBD1. The germline gives CDR1 LNHDA, CDR2 SQIVND (reference sequence). The J segment lost 6 bases and the V segment lost 5 bases, leaving 6 bases of the junction unmatched. The length of the CDR3 is 14 residues. The CDR3 nucleotides are TGTGCCAGTAGTCGACAGGGGCTTAGTCAGCCCCAGCATTTT. This codes for CASSRQGLSQPQHF.

A few counts support this clone. V and J are TRBV28 and TRBJ1-2, with 9 nucleotides matching TRBD1. Germline V gene lookup returns CDR1 MDHEN and CDR2 SYDVKM. The CDR3 runs to 14 residues. J lost 2 bases, V lost 6 bases, and 4 bases had no gene match. CDR3: CASSPTGGNYGYTF. For the CDR3, the DNA is TGTGCCAGCAGCCCGACAGGGGGAAACTATGGCTACACCTTC.

The chain carries TRBV27 and TRBJ1-5; D possibly corresponds to TRBD1 (5 bases). V dropped 5 bases and J dropped 3 bases, with 23 bases sitting between them. Looked up from germline, CDR1 is MNHEY and CDR2 is SMNVEV (reference sequence). The CDR3 is made up of 18 amino acids. The CDR3 nucleotides read TGTGCCAGCAGTCCTGGGACCTTCGGGAGGGCCCTCAATCAGCCCCAGCATTTT. Its protein product is CASSPGTFGRALNQPQHF.

The chain joins TRBV10-3 to TRBJ2-5; tentatively, D is TRBD2 (7 bases). With 8 bases removed from V and 1 base from J, the gap between germline ends came to 17 bases. Germline CDR1 reads ENHRY; CDR2 reads SYGVKD. CDR3 size: 15 residues. CDR3 amino acids: CAISGATGGQETQYF. Here the CDR3 DNA reads TGTGCCATCTCGGGGGCTACGGGGGGCCAAGAGACCCAGTACTTC.

This chain uses TRBV27 with TRBJ1-6; D gene ambiguous. CDR3 size: 21 residues. The germline CDR1 and CDR2 sequences are MNHEY and SMNVEV (reference sequence). V lost 5 bases, J lost 0 bases, and 26 bases lay in between. The CDR3 nucleotides read TGTGCCAGCAGTAGAAGATCCCTGGCCCGGGGAGTTAGCTCCTATAATTCACCCCTCCACTTT. Residues: CASSRRSLARGVSSYNSPLHF.